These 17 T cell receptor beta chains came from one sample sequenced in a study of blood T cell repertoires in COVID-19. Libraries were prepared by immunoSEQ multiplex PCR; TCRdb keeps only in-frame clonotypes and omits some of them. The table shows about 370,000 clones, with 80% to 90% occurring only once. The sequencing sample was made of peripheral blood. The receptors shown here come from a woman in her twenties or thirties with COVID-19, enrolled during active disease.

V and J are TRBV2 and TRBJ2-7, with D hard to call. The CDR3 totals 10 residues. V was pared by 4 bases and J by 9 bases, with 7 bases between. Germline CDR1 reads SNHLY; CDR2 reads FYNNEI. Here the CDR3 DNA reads TGTGCCAGCAGTGTAGTACGGCAGTACTTC. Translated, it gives CASSVVRQYF.

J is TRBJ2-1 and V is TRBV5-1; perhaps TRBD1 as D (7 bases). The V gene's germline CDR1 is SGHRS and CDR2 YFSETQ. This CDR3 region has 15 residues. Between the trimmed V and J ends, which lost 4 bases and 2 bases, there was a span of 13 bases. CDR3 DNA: TGCGCCAGCAGCGCGGGACAGTGGCCCTACAATGAGCAGTTCTTC. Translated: CASSAGQWPYNEQFF.

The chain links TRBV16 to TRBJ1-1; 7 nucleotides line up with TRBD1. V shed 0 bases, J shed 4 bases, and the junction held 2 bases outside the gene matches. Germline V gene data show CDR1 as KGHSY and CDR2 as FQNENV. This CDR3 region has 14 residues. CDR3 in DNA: TGTGCCAGCAGCCAATCTTACAGGGGCACTGAAGCTTTCTTT. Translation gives CASSQSYRGTEAFF.

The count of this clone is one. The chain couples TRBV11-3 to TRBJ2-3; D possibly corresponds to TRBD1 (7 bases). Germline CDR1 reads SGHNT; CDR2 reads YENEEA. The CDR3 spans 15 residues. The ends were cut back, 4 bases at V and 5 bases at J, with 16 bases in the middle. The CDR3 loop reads CASSSRRGQEDTQYF. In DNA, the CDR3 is TGTGCCAGCAGCTCCCGGAGGGGGCAAGAAGATACGCAGTATTTT.

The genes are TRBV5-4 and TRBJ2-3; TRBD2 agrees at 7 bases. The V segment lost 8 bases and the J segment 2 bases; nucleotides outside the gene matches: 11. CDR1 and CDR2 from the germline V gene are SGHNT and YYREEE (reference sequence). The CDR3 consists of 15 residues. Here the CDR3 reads CASQGRAGVTDTQYF. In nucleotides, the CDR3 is TGTGCCAGTCAGGGACGGGCGGGGGTCACAGATACGCAGTATTTT.

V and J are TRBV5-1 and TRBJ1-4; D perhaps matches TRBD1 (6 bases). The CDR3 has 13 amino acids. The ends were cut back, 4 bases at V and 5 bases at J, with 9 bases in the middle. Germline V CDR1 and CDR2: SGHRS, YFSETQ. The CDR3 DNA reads TGCGCCAGCAGCCAGGACAGAAATGAAAAACTGTTTTTT. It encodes CASSQDRNEKLFF.

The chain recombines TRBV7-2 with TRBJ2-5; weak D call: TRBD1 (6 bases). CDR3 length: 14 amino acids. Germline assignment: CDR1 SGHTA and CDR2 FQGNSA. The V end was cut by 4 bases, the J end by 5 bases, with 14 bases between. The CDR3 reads CASSSTQGTETQYF. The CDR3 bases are TGTGCCAGCAGCTCCACCCAGGGGACGGAGACCCAGTACTTC.

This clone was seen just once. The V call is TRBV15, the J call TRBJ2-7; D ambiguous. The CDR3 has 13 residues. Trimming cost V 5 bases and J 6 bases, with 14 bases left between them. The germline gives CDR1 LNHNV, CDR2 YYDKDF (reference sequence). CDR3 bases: TGTGCCACCAGCTCATCACCCCGGTCCGAGCAGTACTTC. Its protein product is CATSSSPRSEQYF.

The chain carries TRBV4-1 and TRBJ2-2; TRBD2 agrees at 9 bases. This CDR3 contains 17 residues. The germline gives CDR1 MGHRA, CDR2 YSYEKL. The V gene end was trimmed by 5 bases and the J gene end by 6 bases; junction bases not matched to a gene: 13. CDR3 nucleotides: TGCGCCAGCAGCGTCGCCGGGACTAGCTCGAGGGCCGGGGAGCTGTTTTTT. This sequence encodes CASSVAGTSSRAGELFF.

The CDR3 sequence is CASSLAAGAREQYF. In nucleotides, the CDR3 is TGTGCCAGCAGCTTGGCGGCGGGGGCGCGGGAGCAGTACTTC. This chain connects TRBV7-3 to TRBJ2-7; D might be TRBD2 (7 bases). CDR1 is SGHTA and CDR2 is FQGTGA in the germline V gene. The CDR3 has 14 amino acids. With 3 bases removed from V and 7 bases from J, the gap between germline ends came to 16 bases.

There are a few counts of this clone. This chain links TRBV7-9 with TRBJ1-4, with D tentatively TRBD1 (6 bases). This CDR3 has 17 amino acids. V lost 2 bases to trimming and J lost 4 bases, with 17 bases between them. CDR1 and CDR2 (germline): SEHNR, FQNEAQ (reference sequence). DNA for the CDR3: TGTGCCAGCAGCTTATACGGGGGGCGCGGCGGTAATGAAAAACTGTTTTTT. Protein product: CASSLYGGRGGNEKLFF. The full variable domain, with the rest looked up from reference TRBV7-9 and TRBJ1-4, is DTGVSQNPRHKITKRGQNVTFRCDPISEHNRLYWYRQTLGQGPEFLTYFQNEAQLEKSRLLSDRFSAERPKGSFSTLEIQRTEQGDSAMYLCASSLYGGRGGNEKLFFGSGTQLSVL.

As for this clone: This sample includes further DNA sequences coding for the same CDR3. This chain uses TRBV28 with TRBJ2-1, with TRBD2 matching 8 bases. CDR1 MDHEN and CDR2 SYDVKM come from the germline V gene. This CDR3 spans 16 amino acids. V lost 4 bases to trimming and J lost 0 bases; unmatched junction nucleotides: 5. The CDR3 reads CASSYSGASSYNEQFF. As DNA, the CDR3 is TGTGCCAGCAGTTATAGCGGGGCAAGCTCCTACAATGAGCAGTTCTTC.

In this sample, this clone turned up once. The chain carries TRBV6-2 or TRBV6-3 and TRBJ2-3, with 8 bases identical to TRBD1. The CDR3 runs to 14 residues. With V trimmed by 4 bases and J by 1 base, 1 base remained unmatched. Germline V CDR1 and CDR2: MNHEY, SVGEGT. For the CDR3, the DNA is TGTGCCAGCAGTTCAGGGGGCGGCACAGATACGCAGTATTTT. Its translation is CASSSGGGTDTQYF.

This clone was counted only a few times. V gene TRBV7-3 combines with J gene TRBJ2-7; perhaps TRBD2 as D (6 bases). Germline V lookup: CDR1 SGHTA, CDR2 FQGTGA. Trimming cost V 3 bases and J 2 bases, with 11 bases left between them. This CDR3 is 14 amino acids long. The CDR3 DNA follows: TGTGCCAGCAGCTTTAACGCGGGACCCTACGAGCAGTACTTC. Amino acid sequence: CASSFNAGPYEQYF.

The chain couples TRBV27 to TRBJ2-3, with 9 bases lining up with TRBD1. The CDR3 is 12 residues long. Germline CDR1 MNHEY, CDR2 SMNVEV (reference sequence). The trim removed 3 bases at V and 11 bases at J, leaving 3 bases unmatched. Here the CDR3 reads CASSFDRGVQYF. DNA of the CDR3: TGTGCCAGCAGTTTCGACAGGGGGGTGCAGTATTTT.

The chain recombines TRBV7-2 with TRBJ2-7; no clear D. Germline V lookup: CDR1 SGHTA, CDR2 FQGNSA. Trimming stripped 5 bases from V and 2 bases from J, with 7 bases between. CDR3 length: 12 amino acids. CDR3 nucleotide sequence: TGTGCCAGCAGCGTCCAAACCTACGAGCAGTACTTC. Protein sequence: CASSVQTYEQYF.

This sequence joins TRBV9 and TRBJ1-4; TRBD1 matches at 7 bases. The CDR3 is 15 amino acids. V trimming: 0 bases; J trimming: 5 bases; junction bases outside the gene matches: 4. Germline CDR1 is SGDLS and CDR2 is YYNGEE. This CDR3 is CASSVDLGGNEKLFF. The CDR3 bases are TGTGCCAGCAGCGTAGATCTAGGGGGCAATGAAAAACTGTTTTTT. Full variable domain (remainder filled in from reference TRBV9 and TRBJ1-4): DSGVTQTPKHLITATGQRVTLRCSPRSGDLSVYWYQQSLDQGLQFLIQYYNGEERAKGNILERFSAQQFPDLHSELNLSSLELGDSALYFCASSVDLGGNEKLFFGSGTQLSVL.